This passage covers 18 T cell receptor beta chains from one sample sequenced in a study of immune evolution from preneoplasia to lung adenocarcinoma. Repertoires were generated with immunoSEQ multiplex PCR, while TCRdb's copy carries only in-frame clones and drops some. The sample shows thousands of clones, roughly 80% of them seen only once. Sample: FFPE atypical adenomatous hyperplasia tissue from the lung. Documented subset: atypical adenomatous hyperplasia (AAH), lung preneoplasia. These receptors all come from an older donor with lung adenocarcinoma. Some clones in this sample may be carry-over from other donors' samples.

The rearrangement links TRBV6-4 to TRBJ1-2; unclear D gene. V dropped 2 bases and J dropped 3 bases, with 4 bases sitting between them. There are 12 residues in the CDR3. Germline loops: CDR1 MRHNA, CDR2 SNTAGT. This chain's CDR3 is CASSDGYYGYTF. The CDR3 DNA reads as TGTGCCAGCAGTGACGGGTACTATGGCTACACCTTC.

This clone came up once. V and J are TRBV28 and TRBJ2-3; possible D gene TRBD2, 6 bases. The germline V and J ends were trimmed by 4 bases and 3 bases, with 17 bases remaining between them. CDR1 is MDHEN, CDR2 SYDVKM, per germline. The length of the CDR3 is 16 residues. Here the CDR3 reads CASSSIGGSGTDTQYF. CDR3 sequence (DNA): TGTGCCAGCAGTTCGATTGGGGGGTCGGGGACAGATACGCAGTATTTT.

This rearrangement joins TRBV10-3 to TRBJ2-3; TRBD2 aligns across 10 bases. The germline CDR1 and CDR2 sequences are ENHRY and SYGVKD. The CDR3 totals 15 residues. V shed 7 bases, J shed 2 bases, and the junction held 6 bases outside the gene matches. As DNA, the CDR3 is TGTGCCATCACGGTAGCGGGGGGCTCCACAGATACGCAGTATTTT. Translating it yields CAITVAGGSTDTQYF.

The CDR3 DNA reads TGTGCCAGCAGCCAGGGGGACGGGAAGACTGAAGCTTTCTTT. Translating gives CASSQGDGKTEAFF. The chain couples TRBV4-2 to TRBJ1-1, with D possibly TRBD1 on 5 matching bases. This CDR3 comprises 14 residues. Per the germline V gene, CDR1 is LGHNA and CDR2 is YNFKEQ. Trimming took 3 bases from V and 5 from J, leaving 13 bases between them.

V gene TRBV4-2 combines with J gene TRBJ2-7; TRBD2 agrees at 7 bases. CDR1 is LGHNA, CDR2 YNFKEQ, per germline. The J segment lost 3 bases and the V segment lost 2 bases, leaving 1 base of the junction unmatched. The CDR3 contains 13 residues. Here the CDR3 reads CASSQTSDYEQYF. The CDR3 nucleotides are TGTGCCAGCAGCCAAACTAGCGACTACGAGCAGTACTTC.

In this sample, this clone turned up once. In DNA, the CDR3 is TGTGCCAGCAGCGTAGCCGGGACAAGGGATGAAAAACTGTTTTTT. Amino acid sequence: CASSVAGTRDEKLFF. This sequence joins TRBV9 and TRBJ1-4; perhaps TRBD1 as D (6 bases). Germline V gene data show CDR1 as SGDLS and CDR2 as YYNGEE. V lost 0 bases and J 6 bases, leaving 12 bases between the germline ends. CDR3 length: 15 residues.

This chain uses TRBV28 with TRBJ2-3; D gene ambiguous. Per germline, CDR1 MDHEN and CDR2 SYDVKM. This CDR3 has 12 amino acids. V lost 3 bases to trimming and J lost 8 bases, with 9 bases between them. The chain's CDR3 is CASSLVGSTQYF. In nucleotides, the CDR3 is TGTGCCAGCAGTTTGGTAGGGTCTACGCAGTATTTT.

The chain couples TRBV7-9 to TRBJ1-2; no clear D. The length of the CDR3 is 14 residues. Germline V gene lookup returns CDR1 SEHNR and CDR2 FQNEAQ (reference sequence). The V end lost 5 bases, the J end lost 4 bases, and 14 bases lay between the germline ends. CDR3 in DNA: TGTGCCAGCAGCCAAAACCCCGGCTCCTATGGCTACACCTTC. Translation: CASSQNPGSYGYTF.

CDR3 coding DNA: TGTGCCACTGGGACAACAAAAGTCACGCCCCAGCATTTT. Protein sequence: CATGTTKVTPQHF. The chain links TRBV2 to TRBJ1-5; the D gene is possibly TRBD1 (6 bases). The CDR3 consists of 13 residues. Trimming removed 10 bases at V and 9 bases at J, with 19 bases between. From germline, CDR1 is SNHLY and CDR2 FYNNEI. The entire variable domain, with the rest obtained from reference TRBV2 and TRBJ1-5, is as follows: EPEVTQTPSHQVTQMGQEVILRCVPISNHLYFYWYRQILGQKVEFLVSFYNNEISEKSEIFDDQFSVERPDGSNFTLKIRSTKLEDSAMYFCATGTTKVTPQHFGDGTRLSIL.

J is TRBJ1-2 and V is TRBV7-9; perhaps TRBD1 as D (6 bases). CDR1 and CDR2 (germline): SEHNR, FQNEAQ (reference sequence). V dropped 3 bases and J dropped 3 bases, with 14 bases sitting between them. The CDR3 spans 15 residues. In nucleotides, the CDR3 is TGTGCCAGCAGCTTTTCGGACAGACCCCACTATGGCTACACCTTC. It codes for CASSFSDRPHYGYTF.

The chain carries TRBV7-2 and TRBJ2-7; TRBD2 matches 9 bases. The CDR3 length is 14 residues. J lost 3 bases, V lost 4 bases, and 4 bases had no gene match. Per the germline V gene, CDR1 is SGHTA and CDR2 is FQGNSA. The CDR3 loop is CASSYPSGNYEQYF. CDR3 nucleotide sequence: TGTGCCAGCAGCTATCCTAGCGGGAACTACGAGCAGTACTTC.

The V call is TRBV28, the J call TRBJ2-6; no clear D gene. Trimming stripped 4 bases from V and 4 bases from J, with 17 bases between. The CDR3 runs 17 residues. Germline V gene sequence: CDR1 MDHEN, CDR2 SYDVKM. The CDR3 nucleotides read TGTGCCAGCAGTTCCCTGGGTCTTTCCTCCGGGGCCAACGTCCTGACTTTC. Protein sequence: CASSSLGLSSGANVLTF.

The chain uses TRBV30 and TRBJ1-1; unclear D gene. The germline CDR1 and CDR2 sequences are GTSNPN and SVGIG (reference sequence). This CDR3 comprises 13 residues. CDR3 loop: CAGVGMPNTEAFF. Here the CDR3 DNA reads TGTGCTGGGGTTGGCATGCCGAACACTGAAGCTTTCTTT.

This clone was recorded a few times. The CDR3 sequence: CASSLGGTTKDYGYTF. In DNA, the CDR3 is TGTGCCAGCAGCTTAGGTGGGACAACCAAGGACTATGGCTACACCTTC. V gene TRBV11-3 combines with J gene TRBJ1-2, with a weak D call TRBD1 (6 bases). The CDR3 has 16 residues. V lost 1 base, J lost 3 bases, and 15 bases lay in between. Germline assignment: CDR1 SGHNT and CDR2 YENEEA.

This clone showed up just a few times. The chain links TRBV6-4 to TRBJ1-1; 12 positions match TRBD1. This CDR3 is 14 amino acids long. Per the germline V gene, CDR1 is MRHNA and CDR2 is SNTAGT. The V segment lost 0 bases and the J segment 9 bases; nucleotides outside the gene matches: 2. CDR3 nucleotides: TGTGCCAGCAGTGACTCAGGGGACAGGGGGCAAGCTTTCTTT. This gives the protein CASSDSGDRGQAFF.

The V and J genes are TRBV6-6 and TRBJ1-1; D gene ambiguous. The CDR3 has 13 amino acids. Trimming shortened V by 6 bases and J by 1 base, and 9 bases separated the two germline ends. CDR1 is MNHNY, CDR2 SVGAGI, per germline (reference sequence). In nucleotides, the CDR3 is TGTGCCAGCAGCATACCAGGGAACACTGAAGCTTTCTTT. Translated, it gives CASSIPGNTEAFF.

This clone was counted a few times. This sequence joins TRBV7-2 and TRBJ2-2; tentatively, D is TRBD1 (6 bases). CDR1 is SGHTA, CDR2 FQGNSA, per germline. The CDR3 consists of 14 residues. The germline V and J ends were trimmed by 7 bases and 4 bases, with 13 bases remaining between them. The DNA of the CDR3 is TGTGCCAGCATACTAACAGGGTTCACCGGGGAGCTGTTTTTT. This translates into CASILTGFTGELFF.

The rearrangement links TRBV2 to TRBJ2-3; no reliable D call. Germline-derived CDR1 and CDR2 are SNHLY and FYNNEI. The CDR3 totals 16 residues. V was clipped by 0 bases and J by 3 bases, with 13 bases between them. The CDR3 coding sequence is TGTGCCAGCAGTGAAGCTCGGACCCTGAATACAGATACGCAGTATTTT. As protein: CASSEARTLNTDTQYF.